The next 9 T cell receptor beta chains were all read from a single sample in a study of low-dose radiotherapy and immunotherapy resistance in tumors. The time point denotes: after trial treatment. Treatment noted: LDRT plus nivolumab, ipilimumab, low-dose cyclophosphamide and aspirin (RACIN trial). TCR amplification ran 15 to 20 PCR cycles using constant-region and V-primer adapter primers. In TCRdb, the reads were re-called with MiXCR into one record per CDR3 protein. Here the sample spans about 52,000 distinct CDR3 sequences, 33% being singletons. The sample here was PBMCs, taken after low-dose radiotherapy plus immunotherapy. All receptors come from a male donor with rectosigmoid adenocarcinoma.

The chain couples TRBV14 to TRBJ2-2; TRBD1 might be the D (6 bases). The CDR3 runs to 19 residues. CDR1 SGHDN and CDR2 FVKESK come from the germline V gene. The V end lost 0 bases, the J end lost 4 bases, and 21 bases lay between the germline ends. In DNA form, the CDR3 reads TGTGCCAGCAGCCAAGATCGAGGGGGACCGGACGGCTTCACCGGGGAGCTGTTTTTT. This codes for CASSQDRGGPDGFTGELFF.

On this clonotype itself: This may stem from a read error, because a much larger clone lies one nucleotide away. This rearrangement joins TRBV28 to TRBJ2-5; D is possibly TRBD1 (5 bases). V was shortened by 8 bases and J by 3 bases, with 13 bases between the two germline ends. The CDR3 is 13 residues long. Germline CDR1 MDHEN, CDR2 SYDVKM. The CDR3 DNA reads TGTGCCAGCGCCGTGACAGCAAAAGAGACCCAGTACTTC. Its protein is CASAVTAKETQYF. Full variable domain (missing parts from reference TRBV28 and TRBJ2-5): DVKVTQSSRYLVKRTGEKVFLECVQDMDHENMFWYRQDPGLGLRLIYFSYDVKMKEKGDIPEGYSVSREKKERFSLILESASTNQTSMYLCASAVTAKETQYFGPGTRLLVL.

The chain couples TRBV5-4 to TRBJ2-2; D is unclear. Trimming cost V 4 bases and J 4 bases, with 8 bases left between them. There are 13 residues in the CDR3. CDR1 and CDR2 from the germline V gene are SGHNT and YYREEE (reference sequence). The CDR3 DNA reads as TGTGCCAGCAGCAGATCTGCCACCGGGGAGCTGTTTTTT. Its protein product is CASSRSATGELFF.

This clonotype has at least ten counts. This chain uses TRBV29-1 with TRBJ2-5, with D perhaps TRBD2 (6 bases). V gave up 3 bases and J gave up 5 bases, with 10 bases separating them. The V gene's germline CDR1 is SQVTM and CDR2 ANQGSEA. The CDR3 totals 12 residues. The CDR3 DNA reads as TGCAGCGTTGATCCGGGGGAGGAGACCCAGTACTTC. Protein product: CSVDPGEETQYF.

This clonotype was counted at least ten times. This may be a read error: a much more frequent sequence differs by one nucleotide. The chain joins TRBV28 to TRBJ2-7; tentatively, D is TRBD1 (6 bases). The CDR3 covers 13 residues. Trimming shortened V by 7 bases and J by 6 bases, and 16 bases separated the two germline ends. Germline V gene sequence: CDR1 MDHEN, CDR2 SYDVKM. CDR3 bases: TGTGCCAGCACTGTGGACAGTTACTGCGAGCAGTACTTC. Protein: CASTVDSYCEQYF.

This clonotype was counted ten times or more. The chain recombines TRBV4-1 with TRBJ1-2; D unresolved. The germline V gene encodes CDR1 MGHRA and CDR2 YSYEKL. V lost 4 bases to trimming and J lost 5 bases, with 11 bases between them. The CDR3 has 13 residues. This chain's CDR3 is CASSPLETYGYTF. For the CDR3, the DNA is TGCGCCAGCAGCCCACTAGAGACATATGGCTACACCTTC.

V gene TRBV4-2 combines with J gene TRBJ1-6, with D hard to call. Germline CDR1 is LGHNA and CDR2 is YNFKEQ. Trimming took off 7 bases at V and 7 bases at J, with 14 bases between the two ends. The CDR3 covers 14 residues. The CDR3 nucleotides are TGTGCCAGCAAAAGATCTGAAACAAATTCACCCCTCCACTTT. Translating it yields CASKRSETNSPLHF.

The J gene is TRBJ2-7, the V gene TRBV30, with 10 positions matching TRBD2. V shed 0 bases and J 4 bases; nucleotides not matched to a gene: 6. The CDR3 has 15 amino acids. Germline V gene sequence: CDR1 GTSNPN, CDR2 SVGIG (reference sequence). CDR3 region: CAWSVQLAGSYEQYF. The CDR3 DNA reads TGTGCCTGGAGTGTACAACTAGCGGGGAGTTACGAGCAGTACTTC.

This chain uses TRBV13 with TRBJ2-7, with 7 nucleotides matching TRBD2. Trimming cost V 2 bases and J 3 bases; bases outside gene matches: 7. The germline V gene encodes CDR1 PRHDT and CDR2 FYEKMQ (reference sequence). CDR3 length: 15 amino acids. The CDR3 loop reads CASSLSQGGGYEQYF. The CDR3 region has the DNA TGTGCCAGCAGCTTAAGCCAGGGCGGGGGCTACGAGCAGTACTTC. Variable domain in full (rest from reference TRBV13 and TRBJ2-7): AAGVIQSPRHLIKEKRETATLKCYPIPRHDTVYWYQQGPGQDPQFLISFYEKMQSDKGSIPDRFSAQQFSDYHSELNMSSLELGDSALYFCASSLSQGGGYEQYFGPGTRLTVT.